The entry below describes one T cell receptor beta chain. The antigen is undetermined. These data are taken from a study of T cell repertoires in cytomegalovirus infection. As for the study in general: Matching HLA type, along with CMV infection, was indicated by public TCR beta signatures. Whole-study findings and limits: The cumulative frequency of public TCR beta families identified carriers of CMV plus the relevant HLA. HLA-C-restricted, CMV-specific TCR beta clonotypes were dominant ex vivo.

TCRdb ran MiXCR on the reads and lists one entry per CDR3 protein. The sample consists of roughly 230,000 distinct CDR3 sequences, approximately 22% of them appearing once. The CDR3 loop spans 13 amino acids. Germline V gives CDR1 MGHRA, CDR2 YSYEKL. Trimming stripped 4 bases from V and 5 bases from J, with 11 bases between. This clonotype was sampled from a human donor in good health (CMV status not recorded). Some clones in this sample may be carry-over from other donors' samples. Sample: CD8+ T cells from PBMCs. The chain couples TRBV4-1 to TRBJ1-1, with D unclear. The CDR3 region is CASSPPSGTEAFF. The CDR3 DNA follows: TGCGCCAGCAGCCCCCCATCCGGGACTGAAGCTTTCTTT.